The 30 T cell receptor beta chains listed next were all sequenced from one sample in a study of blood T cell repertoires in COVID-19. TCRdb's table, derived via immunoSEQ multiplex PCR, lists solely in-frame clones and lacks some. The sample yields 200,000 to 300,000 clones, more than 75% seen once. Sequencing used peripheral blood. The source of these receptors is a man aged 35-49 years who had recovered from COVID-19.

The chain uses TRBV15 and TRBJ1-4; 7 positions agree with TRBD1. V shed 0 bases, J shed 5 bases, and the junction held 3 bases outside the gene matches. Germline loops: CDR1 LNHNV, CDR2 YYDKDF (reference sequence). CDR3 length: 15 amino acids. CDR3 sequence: CATSREGTVNEKLFF. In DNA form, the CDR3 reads TGTGCCACCAGCAGAGAGGGGACAGTGAATGAAAAACTGTTTTTT.

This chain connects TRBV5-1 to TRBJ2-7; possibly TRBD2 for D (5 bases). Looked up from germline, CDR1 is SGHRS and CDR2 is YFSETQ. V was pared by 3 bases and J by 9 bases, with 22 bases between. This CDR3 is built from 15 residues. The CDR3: CASSSGRDQSTRQYF. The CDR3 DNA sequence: TGCGCCAGCAGCTCGGGGAGAGACCAATCCACAAGGCAGTACTTC.

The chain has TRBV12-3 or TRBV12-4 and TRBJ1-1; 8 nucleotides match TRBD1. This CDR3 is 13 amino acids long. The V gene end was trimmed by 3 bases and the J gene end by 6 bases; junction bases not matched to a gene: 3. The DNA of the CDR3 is TGTGCCAGCAGTTTGACAGGGGTTTCTGAAGCTTTCTTT. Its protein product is CASSLTGVSEAFF.

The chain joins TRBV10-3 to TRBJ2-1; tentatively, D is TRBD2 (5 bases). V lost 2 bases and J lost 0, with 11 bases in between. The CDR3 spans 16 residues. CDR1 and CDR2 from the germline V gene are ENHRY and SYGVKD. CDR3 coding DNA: TGTGCCATCAGTGAGCCGGGAACGAGCTCCTACAATGAGCAGTTCTTC. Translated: CAISEPGTSSYNEQFF.

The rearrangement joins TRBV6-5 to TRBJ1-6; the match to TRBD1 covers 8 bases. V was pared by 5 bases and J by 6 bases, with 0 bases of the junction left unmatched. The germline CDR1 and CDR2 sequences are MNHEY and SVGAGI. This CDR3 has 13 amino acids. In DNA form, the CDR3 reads TGTGCCAGCAGTACAGGGGGTAATTCACCCCTCCACTTT. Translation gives CASSTGGNSPLHF.

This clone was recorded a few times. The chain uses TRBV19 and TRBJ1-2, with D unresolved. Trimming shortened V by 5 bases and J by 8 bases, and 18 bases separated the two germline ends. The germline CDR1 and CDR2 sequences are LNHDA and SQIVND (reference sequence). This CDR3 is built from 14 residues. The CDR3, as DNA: TGTGCCAGTAGTGCCCTCGGAGGTCCAGCGGGCTACACCTTC. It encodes CASSALGGPAGYTF.

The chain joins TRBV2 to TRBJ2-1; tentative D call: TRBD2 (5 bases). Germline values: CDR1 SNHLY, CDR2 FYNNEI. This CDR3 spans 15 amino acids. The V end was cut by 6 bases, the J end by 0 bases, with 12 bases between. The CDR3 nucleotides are TGTGCCAGCAGGGACCTTCGGGGCTCCTACAATGAGCAGTTCTTC. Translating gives CASRDLRGSYNEQFF.

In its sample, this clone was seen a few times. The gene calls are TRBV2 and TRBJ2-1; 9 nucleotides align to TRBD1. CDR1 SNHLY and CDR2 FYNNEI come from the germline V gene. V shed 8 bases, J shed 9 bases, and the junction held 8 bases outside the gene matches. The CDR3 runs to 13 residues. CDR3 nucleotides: TGTGCCAGCGGTGGGACAGGGTGGGGTGAGCAGTTCTTC. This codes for CASGGTGWGEQFF.

The CDR3 is CASSESDGTPSYEQYF. The CDR3 DNA follows: TGTGCCAGCAGTGAAAGCGACGGGACTCCCTCCTACGAGCAGTACTTC. The V and J genes are TRBV6-1 and TRBJ2-7, with D maybe TRBD2 (6 bases). Germline CDR1 MNHNS, CDR2 SASEGT. CDR3 length equals 16 residues. The germline V and J ends were trimmed by 2 bases and 0 bases, with 14 bases remaining between them.

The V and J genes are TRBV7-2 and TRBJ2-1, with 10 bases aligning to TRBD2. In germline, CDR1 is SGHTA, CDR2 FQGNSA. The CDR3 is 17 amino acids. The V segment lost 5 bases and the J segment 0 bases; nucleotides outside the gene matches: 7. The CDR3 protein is CASSAGLADSSYNEQFF. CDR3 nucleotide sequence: TGTGCCAGCAGCGCAGGACTAGCGGATAGCTCCTACAATGAGCAGTTCTTC.

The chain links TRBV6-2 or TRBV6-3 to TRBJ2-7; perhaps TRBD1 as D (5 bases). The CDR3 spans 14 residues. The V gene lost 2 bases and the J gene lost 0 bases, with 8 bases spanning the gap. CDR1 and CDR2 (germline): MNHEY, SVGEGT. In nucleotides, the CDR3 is TGTGCCAGCAGTTACGGGGCGATCTCCTACGAGCAGTACTTC. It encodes CASSYGAISYEQYF.

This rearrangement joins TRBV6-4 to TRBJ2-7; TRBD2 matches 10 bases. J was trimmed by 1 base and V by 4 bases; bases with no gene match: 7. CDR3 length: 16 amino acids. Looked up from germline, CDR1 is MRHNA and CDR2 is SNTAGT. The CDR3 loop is CASSATPTSGSYEQYF. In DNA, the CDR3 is TGTGCCAGCAGTGCGACCCCGACTAGCGGGTCCTACGAGCAGTACTTC.

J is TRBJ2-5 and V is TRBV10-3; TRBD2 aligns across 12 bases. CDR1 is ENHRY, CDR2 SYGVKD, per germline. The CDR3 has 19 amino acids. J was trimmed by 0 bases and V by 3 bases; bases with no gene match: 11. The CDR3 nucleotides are TGTGCCATCAGTGACGGGGATTTAACTAGCGGGGGGAACCAAGAGACCCAGTACTTC. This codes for CAISDGDLTSGGNQETQYF.

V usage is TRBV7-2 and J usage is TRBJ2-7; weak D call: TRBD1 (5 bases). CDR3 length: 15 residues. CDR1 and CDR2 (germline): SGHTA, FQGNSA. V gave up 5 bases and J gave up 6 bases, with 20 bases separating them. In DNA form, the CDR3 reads TGTGCCAGCAGCCCCCGGACAATCCCCGTAAGCGAGCAGTACTTC. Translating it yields CASSPRTIPVSEQYF.

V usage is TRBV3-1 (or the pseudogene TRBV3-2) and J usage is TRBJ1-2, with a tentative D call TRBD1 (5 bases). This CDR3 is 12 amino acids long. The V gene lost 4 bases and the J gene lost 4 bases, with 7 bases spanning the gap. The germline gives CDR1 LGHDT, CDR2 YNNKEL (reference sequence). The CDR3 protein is CASSRRGYGYTF. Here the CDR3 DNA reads TGTGCCAGCAGCCGTAGGGGCTATGGCTACACCTTC.

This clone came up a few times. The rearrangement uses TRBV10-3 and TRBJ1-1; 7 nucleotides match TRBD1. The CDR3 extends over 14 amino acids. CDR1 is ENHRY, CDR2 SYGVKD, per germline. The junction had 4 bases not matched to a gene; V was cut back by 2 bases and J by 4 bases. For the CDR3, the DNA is TGTGCCATCAGTGAGACCCCAGGGGGCACTGAAGCTTTCTTT. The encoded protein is CAISETPGGTEAFF.

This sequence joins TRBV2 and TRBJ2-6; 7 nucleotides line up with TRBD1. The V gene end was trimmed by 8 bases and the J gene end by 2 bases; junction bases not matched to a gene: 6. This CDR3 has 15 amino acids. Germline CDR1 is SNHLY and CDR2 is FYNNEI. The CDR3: CASEAQGTGANVLTF. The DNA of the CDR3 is TGTGCCAGCGAAGCACAGGGGACTGGGGCCAACGTCCTGACTTTC.

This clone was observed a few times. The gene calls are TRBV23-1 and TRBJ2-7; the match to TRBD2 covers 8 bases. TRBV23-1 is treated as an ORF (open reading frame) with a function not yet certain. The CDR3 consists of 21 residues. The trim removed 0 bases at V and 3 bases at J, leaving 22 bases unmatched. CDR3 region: CASSQSLAGGKQLEPGYEQYF. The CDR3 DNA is TGCGCCAGCAGTCAATCGTTGGCGGGAGGCAAGCAACTCGAACCTGGCTACGAGCAGTACTTC.

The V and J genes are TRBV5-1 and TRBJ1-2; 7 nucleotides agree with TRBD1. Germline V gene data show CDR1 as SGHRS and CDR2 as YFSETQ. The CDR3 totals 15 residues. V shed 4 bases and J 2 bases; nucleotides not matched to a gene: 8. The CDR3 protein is CASSLLRGQNYGYTF. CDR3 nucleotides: TGCGCCAGCAGCCTCCTCCGGGGACAGAACTATGGCTACACCTTC.

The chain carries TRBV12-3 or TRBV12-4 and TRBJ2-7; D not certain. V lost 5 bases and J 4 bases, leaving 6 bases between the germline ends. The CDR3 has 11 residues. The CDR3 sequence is CASSTHYEQYF. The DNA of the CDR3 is TGTGCCAGCAGTACTCATTACGAGCAGTACTTC.

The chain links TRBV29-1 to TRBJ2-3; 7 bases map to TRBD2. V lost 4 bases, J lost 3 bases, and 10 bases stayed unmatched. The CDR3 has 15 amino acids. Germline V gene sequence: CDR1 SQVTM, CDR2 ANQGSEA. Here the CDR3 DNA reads TGCAGCGTTGGGCCTAGCGGAGGTCGGACAGATACGCAGTATTTT. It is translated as CSVGPSGGRTDTQYF.

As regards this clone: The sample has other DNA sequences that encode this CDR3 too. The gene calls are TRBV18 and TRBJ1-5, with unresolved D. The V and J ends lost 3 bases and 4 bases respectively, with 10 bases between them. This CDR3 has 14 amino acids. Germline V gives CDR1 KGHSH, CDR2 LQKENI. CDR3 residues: CASSPPFSNQPQHF. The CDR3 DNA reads TGTGCCAGCTCACCGCCGTTTAGTAATCAGCCCCAGCATTTT. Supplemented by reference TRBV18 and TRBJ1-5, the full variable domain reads NAGVMQNPRHLVRRRGQEARLRCSPMKGHSHVYWYRQLPEEGLKFMVYLQKENIIDESGMPKERFSAEFPKEGPSILRIQQVVRGDSAAYFCASSPPFSNQPQHFGDGTRLSIL.

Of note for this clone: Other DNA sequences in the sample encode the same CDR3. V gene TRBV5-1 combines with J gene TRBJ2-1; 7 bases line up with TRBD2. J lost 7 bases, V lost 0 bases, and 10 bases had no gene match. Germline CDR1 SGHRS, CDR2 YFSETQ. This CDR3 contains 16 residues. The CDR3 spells CASSLVGGRNYNEQFF. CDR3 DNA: TGCGCCAGCAGCTTGGTAGGCGGGAGAAACTATAATGAGCAGTTCTTC.

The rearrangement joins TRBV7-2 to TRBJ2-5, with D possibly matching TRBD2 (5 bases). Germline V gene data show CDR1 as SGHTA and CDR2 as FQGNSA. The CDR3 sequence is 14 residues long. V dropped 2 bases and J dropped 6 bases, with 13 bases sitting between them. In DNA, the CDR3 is TGTGCCAGCAGCTTATTGCCTAGCAGGCAGACCCAGTACTTC. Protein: CASSLLPSRQTQYF.

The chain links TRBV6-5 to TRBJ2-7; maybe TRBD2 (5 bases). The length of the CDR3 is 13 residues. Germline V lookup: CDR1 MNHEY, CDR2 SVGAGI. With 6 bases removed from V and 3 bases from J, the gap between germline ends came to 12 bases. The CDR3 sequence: CASRAWTHYEQYF. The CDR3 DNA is TGTGCCAGCAGGGCTTGGACTCACTACGAGCAGTACTTC.

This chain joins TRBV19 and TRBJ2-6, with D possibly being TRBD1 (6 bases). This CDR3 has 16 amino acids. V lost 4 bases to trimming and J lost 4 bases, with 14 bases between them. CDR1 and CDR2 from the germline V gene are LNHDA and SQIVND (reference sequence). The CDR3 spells CASSTYTGSGANVLTF. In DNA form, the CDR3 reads TGTGCCAGTAGTACGTACACAGGGTCCGGGGCCAACGTCCTGACTTTC.

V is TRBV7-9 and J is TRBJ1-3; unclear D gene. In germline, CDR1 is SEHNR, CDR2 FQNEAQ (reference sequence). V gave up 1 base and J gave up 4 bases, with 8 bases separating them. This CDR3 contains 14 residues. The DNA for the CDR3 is TGTGCCAGCAGCTTAGGTTTGGAGGGAAACACCATATATTTT. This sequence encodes CASSLGLEGNTIYF.

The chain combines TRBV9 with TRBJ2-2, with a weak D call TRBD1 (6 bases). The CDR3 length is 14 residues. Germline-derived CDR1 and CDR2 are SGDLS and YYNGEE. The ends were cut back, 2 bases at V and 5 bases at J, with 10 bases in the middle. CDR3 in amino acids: CASSVQGWTGELFF. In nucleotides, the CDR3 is TGTGCCAGCAGCGTGCAGGGGTGGACCGGGGAGCTGTTTTTT.

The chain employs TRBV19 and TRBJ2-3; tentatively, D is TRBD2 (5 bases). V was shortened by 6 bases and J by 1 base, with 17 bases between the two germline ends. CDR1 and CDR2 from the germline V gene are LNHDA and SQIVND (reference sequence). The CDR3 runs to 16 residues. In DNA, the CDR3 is TGTGCCAGTAGAATGGGGAGTGCCCCGGGCACAGATACGCAGTATTTT. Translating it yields CASRMGSAPGTDTQYF.

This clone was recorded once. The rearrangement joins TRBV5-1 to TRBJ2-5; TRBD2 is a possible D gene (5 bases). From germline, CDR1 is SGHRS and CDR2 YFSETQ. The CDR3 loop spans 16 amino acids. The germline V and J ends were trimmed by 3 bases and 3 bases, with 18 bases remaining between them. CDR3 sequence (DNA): TGCGCCAGCAGCTGGAGGACTGGTGATTCTAAAGAGACCCAGTACTTC. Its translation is CASSWRTGDSKETQYF.